The sequence of this T cell receptor (beta chain) was determined in a study of T cells after yellow fever vaccination. TCRdb reprocessed the 5' RACE reads with MiXCR, giving one entry per CDR3 protein. This sample has some 120,000 distinct CDR3 sequences, with about 15% found just once. Trimming took 5 bases from V and 5 from J, leaving 15 bases between them. The CDR3 consists of 15 residues. This rearrangement joins TRBV12-3 or TRBV12-4 to TRBJ2-2, with D tentatively TRBD1 (6 bases). The sequenced sample was CD8+ T cells sorted from PBMCs, obtained 5 days after the yellow fever booster vaccination. The receptor was isolated from a man aged 18 to 29 who received the YFV17D yellow fever vaccine. The CDR3 loop is CASSAEGVETGELFF. The CDR3 DNA reads TGTGCCAGCAGTGCCGAGGGGGTAGAAACCGGGGAGCTGTTTTTT.